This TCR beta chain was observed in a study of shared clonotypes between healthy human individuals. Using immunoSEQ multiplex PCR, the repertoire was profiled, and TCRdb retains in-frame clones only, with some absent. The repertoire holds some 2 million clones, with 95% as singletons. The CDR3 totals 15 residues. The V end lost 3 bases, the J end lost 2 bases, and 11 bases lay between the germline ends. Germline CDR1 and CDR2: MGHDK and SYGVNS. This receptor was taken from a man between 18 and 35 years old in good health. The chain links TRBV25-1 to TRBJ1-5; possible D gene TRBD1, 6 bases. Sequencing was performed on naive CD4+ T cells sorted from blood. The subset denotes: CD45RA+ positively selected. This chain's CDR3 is CASSDDRLGNQPQHF. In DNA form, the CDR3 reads TGTGCCAGCAGTGATGACAGGCTGGGCAATCAGCCCCAGCATTTT.